The 5 T cell receptor beta chains listed next were all sequenced from one sample in a study of Ad26.COV2.S vaccination and SARS-CoV-2 variants. Treatment here: roughly 20 received Ad26.COV2.S at low or high dose, single or two shots; several received placebo; per-sample allocation not given. Sampling happened 63 days after the first vaccine or placebo injection. Some clones are missing from TCRdb's copy, which holds only in-frame ones; the method was immunoSEQ multiplex PCR. The sample shows roughly 700,000 clones, roughly 90% of them seen only once. Material: peripheral blood, obtained in a trial of Ad26.COV2.S vaccine versus placebo. These receptors all come from a person aged 18-60 years who received the Ad26.COV2.S COVID-19 vaccine or a placebo.

The chain recombines TRBV5-6 with TRBJ1-6; perhaps TRBD1 as D (5 bases). The CDR3 contains 15 residues. Germline V gives CDR1 SGHDT, CDR2 YYEEEE. Between the trimmed V and J ends, which lost 0 bases and 2 bases, there was a span of 6 bases. CDR3: CASSLGDPYNSPLHF. The CDR3 DNA follows: TGTGCCAGCAGCTTGGGGGACCCCTATAATTCACCCCTCCACTTT.

The chain couples TRBV18 to TRBJ1-1; TRBD1 is a possible D gene (6 bases). V was cut by 3 bases and J by 1 base, with 12 bases left in between. The germline V gene has CDR1 KGHSH and CDR2 LQKENI. CDR3 length: 15 residues. The CDR3 sequence: CASSPRGRENTEAFF. DNA for the CDR3: TGTGCCAGCTCACCCAGGGGACGGGAGAACACTGAAGCTTTCTTT.

The V call is TRBV6-1, the J call TRBJ2-2; TRBD1 agrees at 7 bases. The CDR3 has 15 residues. After removal of 2 bases from V and 7 bases from J, the junction contained 7 bases not matched to a gene. CDR1 and CDR2 (germline): MNHNS, SASEGT. The CDR3 nucleotides read TGTGCCAGCAGTGAATCTGGCAGGGGGAACGGGGAGCTGTTTTTT. Amino acids: CASSESGRGNGELFF.

In this sample, this clone turned up once. This chain links TRBV25-1 with TRBJ2-5, with 7 bases matching TRBD1. The length of the CDR3 is 12 residues. The germline CDR1 and CDR2 sequences are MGHDK and SYGVNS. Germline trimming cut 6 bases from V and 5 bases from J; bases unmatched to any gene: 3. CDR3: CASRGGLETQYF. The CDR3 DNA reads TGTGCCAGCAGAGGGGGCCTGGAGACCCAGTACTTC.

The rearrangement joins TRBV30 to TRBJ2-6; the D is unclear. The CDR3 has 13 amino acids. Germline V gene lookup returns CDR1 GTSNPN and CDR2 SVGIG (reference sequence). V lost 3 bases to trimming and J lost 1 base, with 4 bases between them. The CDR3 DNA is TGTGCCTGGAGGGGATCTGGGGCCAACGTCCTGACTTTC. As protein: CAWRGSGANVLTF.